This T cell receptor beta chain appears in the sequencing data of a study of tumor-infiltrating lymphocytes in primary liver carcinoma. Looking at the study overall: The five patients, who were men and women, ranged in age from 30 to 69 years.

Germline V gives CDR1 MDHEN, CDR2 SYDVKM. With 7 bases removed from V and 9 bases from J, the gap between germline ends came to 10 bases. The CDR3 spans 12 residues. Constant-region priming of about 520 ng total RNA yielded TCR beta cDNA. For TCR beta, libraries were produced by three nested multiplex PCR rounds using slightly modified ARM-PCR. The study ran its first two PCR rounds for nine to eleven cycles each, using TRBV1-TRBV30 forward primers and a C-beta reverse primer. MiXCR, run by TCRdb on the multiplex PCR reads, gives a single entry per CDR3 protein. Of almost 200,000 distinct CDR3 sequences in the sample, roughly 61% were seen once. This clonotype occurred a few times. RNA was extracted from whole blood without cell sorting, alongside germline DNA.

The sequenced material came from peripheral blood. The sequence was collected from a woman aged 60-70 years with primary liver carcinoma and hepatitis B virus infection. The rearrangement links TRBV28 to TRBJ1-6, with D possibly being TRBD1 (5 bases). This CDR3 is CASTNQGSPLHF. The DNA of the CDR3 is TGTGCCAGCACCAACCAGGGTTCACCCCTCCACTTT.